This passage covers 31 T cell receptor beta chains from one sample sequenced in a study of OX40 agonist ivuxolimab in advanced cancers. Method: immunoSEQ multiplex PCR; TCRdb's copy keeps in-frame clones and lacks some. The top ten hold roughly 0.59% of the sample, which has over 100,000 clones, 75% to 90% seen once. This sample comprised CD4+ or CD8+ T cells sorted from blood, obtained in a trial of the OX40 agonist ivuxolimab. These TCRs come from an adult with an advanced solid tumor such as melanoma, head and neck, liver or kidney cancer.

On this clone itself: An end of the junction does not agree with germline; a read error may underlie this. The gene calls are TRBV7-7 and TRBJ2-5; 8 nucleotides line up with TRBD2. CDR1 is SSHAT and CDR2 is FNYEAQ in the germline V gene (reference sequence). CDR3 length equals 14 residues. The CDR3 spells CASSRGGSQETQYF. The CDR3 bases are TGTGCTAGCAGCCGCGGGGGGAGTCAAGAGACCCAGTACTTC.

On this clone itself: At the DNA level, this CDR3 is encoded by other sequences in the same sample as well. The V and J genes are TRBV6-6 and TRBJ2-7; possible D gene TRBD1, 5 bases. This CDR3 is built from 15 residues. The germline V gene has CDR1 MNHNY and CDR2 SVGAGI (reference sequence). V was cut by 5 bases and J by 1 base, with 15 bases left in between. CDR3 nucleotides: TGTGCCAGCAGTCAAGGCCAGGGAATTTCCTACGAGCAGTACTTC. Translating it yields CASSQGQGISYEQYF.

The V and J genes are TRBV30 and TRBJ2-5; 15 bases line up with TRBD2. V gave up 8 bases and J gave up 3 bases; unmatched junction bases: 13. Germline V CDR1 and CDR2: GTSNPN, SVGIG (reference sequence). The CDR3 runs to 17 residues. The CDR3 sequence is CALVPGLAGGWKETQYF. The CDR3 DNA reads TGTGCCCTCGTCCCAGGACTAGCGGGGGGGTGGAAAGAGACCCAGTACTTC.

The chain combines TRBV30 with TRBJ1-5; D remains unclear. Trimming removed 0 bases at V and 6 bases at J, with 9 bases between. This CDR3 comprises 13 residues. Germline CDR1 GTSNPN, CDR2 SVGIG (reference sequence). The CDR3 sequence: CAWSVDPTQPQHF. DNA for the CDR3: TGTGCCTGGAGTGTAGACCCCACTCAGCCCCAGCATTTT.

V usage is TRBV11-2 and J usage is TRBJ1-1; D ambiguous. Trimming stripped 1 base from V and 10 bases from J, with 16 bases between. The CDR3 runs 14 residues. Germline loops: CDR1 SGHAT, CDR2 FQNNGV. CDR3 in amino acids: CASSLGTSVGRAFF. The CDR3 coding sequence is TGTGCCAGCAGCTTAGGAACCAGCGTGGGGAGAGCTTTCTTT.

V usage is TRBV7-9 and J usage is TRBJ2-5; 8 bases are shared with TRBD1. The CDR3 spans 14 residues. Germline V gene lookup returns CDR1 SEHNR and CDR2 FQNEAQ (reference sequence). V shed 6 bases, J shed 3 bases, and the junction held 6 bases outside the gene matches. The CDR3 reads CASRLGQAEETQYF. CDR3 bases: TGTGCCAGCAGACTGGGACAGGCCGAAGAGACCCAGTACTTC.

The V call is TRBV19, the J call TRBJ2-1; the D is unclear. This CDR3 has 11 amino acids. V shed 4 bases and J shed 15 bases, with 13 bases lying between them. Germline values: CDR1 LNHDA, CDR2 SQIVND (reference sequence). CDR3: CASSKGTSAFF. Written as DNA, the CDR3 is TGTGCCAGTAGTAAAGGCACATCTGCGTTCTTC.

Note on this clone: The sample contains more than one DNA sequence encoding this CDR3. The V gene is TRBV12-5, the J gene TRBJ1-2, with 8 bases lining up with TRBD1. The junction had 6 bases not matched to a gene; V was cut back by 2 bases and J by 1 base. CDR1 LGHNT and CDR2 FRNRAP come from the germline V gene. CDR3 length equals 16 residues. Written as DNA, the CDR3 is TGTGCTAGTGGTTTGTCCACAGGGGGAGGTAACTATGGCTACACCTTC. Its protein product is CASGLSTGGGNYGYTF. The whole variable domain, filled in from reference TRBV12-5 and TRBJ1-2, reads DARVTQTPRHKVTEMGQEVTMRCQPILGHNTVFWYRQTMMQGLELLAYFRNRAPLDDSGMPKDRFSAEMPDATLATLKIQPSEPRDSAVYFCASGLSTGGGNYGYTFGSGTRLTVV.

The chain uses TRBV4-3 and TRBJ2-3, with D possibly being TRBD1 (7 bases). The CDR3 sequence is 15 residues long. Trimming removed 1 base at V and 4 bases at J, with 12 bases between. From germline, CDR1 is LGHNA and CDR2 YSLEER. DNA for the CDR3: TGCGCCAGCAGCCAAGTACCAGGGGGGCCAGATACGCAGTATTTT. Its translation: CASSQVPGGPDTQYF.

The V gene is TRBV2, the J gene TRBJ2-1; TRBD1 matches at 7 bases. Germline CDR1 and CDR2: SNHLY and FYNNEI. CDR3 length: 15 residues. V was clipped by 6 bases and J by 0 bases; unmatched bases: 5. CDR3 amino acids: CASRPTGFSYNEQFF. The CDR3 region has the DNA TGTGCCAGCAGACCGACAGGGTTCTCCTACAATGAGCAGTTCTTC.

This clone was found a few times. The CDR3 spells CASSSRGGARDTQYF. The CDR3 DNA follows: TGTGCCAGCAGTTCTCGCGGGGGGGCCAGGGATACGCAGTATTTT. V gene TRBV28 combines with J gene TRBJ2-3; TRBD2 matches at 9 bases. J gave up 6 bases and V 4 bases, and 8 bases lay outside the gene matches. CDR1 MDHEN and CDR2 SYDVKM come from the germline V gene. This CDR3 is 15 amino acids long.

This clone was found a few times. J is TRBJ1-6 and V is TRBV2, with D uncertain. The CDR3 extends over 15 amino acids. Germline lookup yields CDR1 SNHLY and CDR2 FYNNEI. Trimming removed 1 base from V and 10 bases from J, with 14 bases in between. The CDR3 loop reads CASSEGRSLRSPLHF. The CDR3 DNA reads TGTGCCAGCAGTGAAGGCAGAAGCTTGAGGTCACCCCTCCACTTT. The full variable domain, in which reference TRBV2 and TRBJ1-6 provide the parts outside the CDR3, is EPEVTQTPSHQVTQMGQEVILRCVPISNHLYFYWYRQILGQKVEFLVSFYNNEISEKSEIFDDQFSVERPDGSNFTLKIRSTKLEDSAMYFCASSEGRSLRSPLHFGNGTRLTVT.

The J gene is TRBJ1-5, the V gene TRBV28, with D tentatively TRBD1 (5 bases). Germline values: CDR1 MDHEN, CDR2 SYDVKM. Between the trimmed V and J ends, which lost 2 bases and 4 bases, there was a span of 9 bases. The CDR3 covers 14 residues. The CDR3 nucleotides read TGTGCCAGCAGTTTACCCGGGACGAATCAGCCCCAGCATTTT. It specifies CASSLPGTNQPQHF. The full variable domain, with the rest looked up from reference TRBV28 and TRBJ1-5, is DVKVTQSSRYLVKRTGEKVFLECVQDMDHENMFWYRQDPGLGLRLIYFSYDVKMKEKGDIPEGYSVSREKKERFSLILESASTNQTSMYLCASSLPGTNQPQHFGDGTRLSIL.

The rearrangement joins TRBV5-4 to TRBJ2-1, with 7 bases lining up with TRBD1. This CDR3 has 14 amino acids. Germline CDR1 reads SGHNT; CDR2 reads YYREEE (reference sequence). With 9 bases clipped from V and 0 bases from J, the junction kept 6 bases outside the gene matches. The CDR3 DNA sequence: TGTGCCACGAACCGGGACAGCTCCTACAATGAGCAGTTCTTC. Its protein product is CATNRDSSYNEQFF.

V is TRBV11-2 and J is TRBJ2-7, with 9 bases lining up with TRBD2. This CDR3 comprises 14 residues. With 3 bases clipped from V and 2 bases from J, the junction kept 2 bases outside the gene matches. The germline V gene encodes CDR1 SGHAT and CDR2 FQNNGV. The CDR3 loop is CASSLGGGAYEQYF. For the CDR3, the DNA is TGTGCCAGCAGCTTGGGCGGGGGGGCCTACGAGCAGTACTTC.

The chain carries TRBV6-1 and TRBJ2-7; D might be TRBD1 or TRBD2, each matching 6 bases. The CDR3 is 12 amino acids. Germline-derived CDR1 and CDR2 are MNHNS and SASEGT. Trimming cost V 0 bases and J 12 bases, with 12 bases left between them. The CDR3 reads CASSEAYGGRYF. CDR3 DNA sequence: TGTGCCAGCAGTGAAGCTTACGGGGGCCGGTACTTC.

V is TRBV7-6 and J is TRBJ2-2; TRBD1 agrees at 8 bases. The CDR3 runs to 15 residues. The junction had 6 bases not matched to a gene; V was cut back by 4 bases and J by 5 bases. The germline CDR1 and CDR2 sequences are SGHVS and FNYEAQ. CDR3 sequence: CASSSGQGVTGELFF. The DNA for the CDR3 is TGTGCCAGCAGCTCCGGACAGGGAGTAACCGGGGAGCTGTTTTTT. Full variable domain (outside the CDR3, taken from reference TRBV7-6 and TRBJ2-2): GAGVSQSPRYKVTKRGQDVALRCDPISGHVSLYWYRQALGQGPEFLTYFNYEAQQDKSGLPNDRFSAERPEGSISTLTIQRTEQRDSAMYRCASSSGQGVTGELFFGEGSRLTVL.

This chain links TRBV5-1 with TRBJ1-2; possibly TRBD1 for D (5 bases). Germline V gene lookup returns CDR1 SGHRS and CDR2 YFSETQ. The CDR3 loop spans 15 amino acids. V dropped 1 base and J dropped 6 bases, with 16 bases sitting between them. CDR3 nucleotides: TGCGCCAGCAGCTTGATACAGACGATGGGGGATGGCTACACCTTC. Protein product: CASSLIQTMGDGYTF.

The count of this clone is one. The chain has TRBV2 and TRBJ1-5, with a tentative D call TRBD1 (5 bases). The CDR3 loop spans 17 amino acids. Trimming stripped 4 bases from V and 3 bases from J, with 19 bases between. Germline assignment: CDR1 SNHLY and CDR2 FYNNEI. The CDR3 loop reads CASSGGALGGANQPQHF. The CDR3 bases are TGTGCCAGCAGTGGCGGGGCGTTGGGGGGTGCCAATCAGCCCCAGCATTTT.

This rearrangement joins TRBV20-1 to TRBJ1-2, with 7 bases identical to TRBD1. The CDR3 is 11 residues long. Germline V gene sequence: CDR1 DFQATT, CDR2 SNEGSKA (reference sequence). V dropped 6 bases and J dropped 11; count of bases not matched to a gene: 9. The CDR3, as DNA: TGCAGTGCCTCCCCGGGACAGAGATACACCTTC. Protein product: CSASPGQRYTF.

This chain joins TRBV19 and TRBJ2-7, with D perhaps TRBD2 (6 bases). The germline CDR1 and CDR2 sequences are LNHDA and SQIVND (reference sequence). The CDR3 has 11 residues. Trimming left V 11 bases short and J 3 bases short, with 11 bases between. The CDR3 nucleotides read TGTGCCGGCAGGGACTTCTACGAGCAGTACTTC. It yields the protein CAGRDFYEQYF. Full variable domain (outside the CDR3, taken from reference TRBV19 and TRBJ2-7): DGGITQSPKYLFRKEGQNVTLSCEQNLNHDAMYWYRQDPGQGLRLIYYSQIVNDFQKGDIAEGYSVSREKKESFPLTVTSAQKNPTAFYLCAGRDFYEQYFGPGTRLTVT.

V and J are TRBV6-1 and TRBJ1-4; D gene uncertain. The CDR3 totals 16 residues. Germline V gives CDR1 MNHNS, CDR2 SASEGT. Trimming took 0 bases from V and 7 from J, leaving 15 bases between them. In DNA form, the CDR3 reads TGTGCCAGCAGTGAAGCGCGGGTAGGGTCGGGTGAAAAACTGTTTTTT. As protein: CASSEARVGSGEKLFF.

J is TRBJ2-7 and V is TRBV7-2, with TRBD1 matching over 7 bases. V trimming: 4 bases; J trimming: 4 bases; junction bases outside the gene matches: 7. The germline CDR1 and CDR2 sequences are SGHTA and FQGNSA. CDR3 size: 14 residues. The CDR3 loop is CASSSGTEVYEQYF. The DNA of the CDR3 is TGTGCCAGCAGCTCCGGGACAGAGGTTTACGAGCAGTACTTC.

The chain uses TRBV9 and TRBJ1-1; 7 nucleotides align to TRBD1. The CDR3 runs to 16 residues. In germline, CDR1 is SGDLS, CDR2 YYNGEE. V lost 4 bases, J lost 0 bases, and 9 bases stayed unmatched. Here the CDR3 reads CASSPRPGTVNTEAFF. In DNA, the CDR3 is TGTGCCAGCAGCCCCCGTCCCGGGACAGTGAACACTGAAGCTTTCTTT.

To note about this clone: Other DNA sequences in the sample encode the same CDR3. This chain connects TRBV7-8 to TRBJ1-1; the D is unclear. The germline CDR1 and CDR2 sequences are SGHVS and FQNEAQ. There are 13 residues in the CDR3. With 4 bases removed from V and 1 base from J, the gap between germline ends came to 7 bases. This chain's CDR3 is CASSSGRNTEAFF. CDR3 coding DNA: TGTGCCAGCAGCTCCGGGAGGAACACTGAAGCTTTCTTT.

This clone was counted only a few times. J is TRBJ1-4 and V is TRBV28; the match to TRBD1 covers 8 bases. Germline-derived CDR1 and CDR2 are MDHEN and SYDVKM. The CDR3 totals 18 residues. With 5 bases clipped from V and 0 bases from J, the junction kept 11 bases outside the gene matches. This chain's CDR3 is CASSPRQGFFATNEKLFF. The CDR3 DNA follows: TGTGCCAGCAGTCCTCGACAGGGGTTCTTTGCAACTAATGAAAAACTGTTTTTT.

Concerning this clone: Compared with germline, one end of the junction differs, possibly owing to a read error. The V call is TRBV5-6, the J call TRBJ1-3; D uncertain. There are 15 residues in the CDR3. Germline CDR1 is SGHDT and CDR2 is YYEEEE. CDR3 bases: TGTGCCAGTAGCTTGGGCTCTCCCTCTGGAAACACCATATATTTT. This encodes CASSLGSPSGNTIYF.

This clone appeared a few times. This chain uses TRBV10-1 with TRBJ2-7, with 10 nucleotides matching TRBD1. V shed 3 bases, J shed 5 bases, and the junction held 4 bases outside the gene matches. CDR1 is WNHNN, CDR2 SYGVQD, per germline (reference sequence). The CDR3 totals 14 residues. DNA of the CDR3: TGCGCCAGCAGTGACGGGACAGGGGTCAACGAGCAGTACTTC. Translated, it gives CASSDGTGVNEQYF.

This chain uses TRBV28 with TRBJ1-5; no clear D. This CDR3 is 14 amino acids long. V was pared by 2 bases and J by 9 bases, with 14 bases between. Germline V gene lookup returns CDR1 MDHEN and CDR2 SYDVKM. The CDR3 loop is CASSLDGKIWPQHF. CDR3 in DNA: TGTGCCAGCAGTTTAGATGGGAAGATTTGGCCCCAGCATTTT.

The chain carries TRBV11-1 and TRBJ2-6; no clear D. The CDR3 consists of 17 residues. Germline CDR1 reads SGHAT; CDR2 reads FQDESV (reference sequence). Deletions cut 2 bases from V and 0 bases from J, with 11 bases between. This CDR3 reads CASSLNLTPSGANVLTF. The DNA of the CDR3 is TGTGCCAGCAGCTTAAATTTGACCCCCTCTGGGGCCAACGTCCTGACTTTC.

The chain has TRBV6-5 and TRBJ1-4, with D tentatively TRBD1 (5 bases). Germline-derived CDR1 and CDR2 are MNHEY and SVGAGI. This CDR3 spans 14 amino acids. V was shortened by 5 bases and J by 7 bases, with 14 bases between the two germline ends. The CDR3 protein is CASSLIPRGEKLFF. CDR3 DNA sequence: TGTGCCAGCAGTCTTATCCCGAGGGGTGAAAAACTGTTTTTT.